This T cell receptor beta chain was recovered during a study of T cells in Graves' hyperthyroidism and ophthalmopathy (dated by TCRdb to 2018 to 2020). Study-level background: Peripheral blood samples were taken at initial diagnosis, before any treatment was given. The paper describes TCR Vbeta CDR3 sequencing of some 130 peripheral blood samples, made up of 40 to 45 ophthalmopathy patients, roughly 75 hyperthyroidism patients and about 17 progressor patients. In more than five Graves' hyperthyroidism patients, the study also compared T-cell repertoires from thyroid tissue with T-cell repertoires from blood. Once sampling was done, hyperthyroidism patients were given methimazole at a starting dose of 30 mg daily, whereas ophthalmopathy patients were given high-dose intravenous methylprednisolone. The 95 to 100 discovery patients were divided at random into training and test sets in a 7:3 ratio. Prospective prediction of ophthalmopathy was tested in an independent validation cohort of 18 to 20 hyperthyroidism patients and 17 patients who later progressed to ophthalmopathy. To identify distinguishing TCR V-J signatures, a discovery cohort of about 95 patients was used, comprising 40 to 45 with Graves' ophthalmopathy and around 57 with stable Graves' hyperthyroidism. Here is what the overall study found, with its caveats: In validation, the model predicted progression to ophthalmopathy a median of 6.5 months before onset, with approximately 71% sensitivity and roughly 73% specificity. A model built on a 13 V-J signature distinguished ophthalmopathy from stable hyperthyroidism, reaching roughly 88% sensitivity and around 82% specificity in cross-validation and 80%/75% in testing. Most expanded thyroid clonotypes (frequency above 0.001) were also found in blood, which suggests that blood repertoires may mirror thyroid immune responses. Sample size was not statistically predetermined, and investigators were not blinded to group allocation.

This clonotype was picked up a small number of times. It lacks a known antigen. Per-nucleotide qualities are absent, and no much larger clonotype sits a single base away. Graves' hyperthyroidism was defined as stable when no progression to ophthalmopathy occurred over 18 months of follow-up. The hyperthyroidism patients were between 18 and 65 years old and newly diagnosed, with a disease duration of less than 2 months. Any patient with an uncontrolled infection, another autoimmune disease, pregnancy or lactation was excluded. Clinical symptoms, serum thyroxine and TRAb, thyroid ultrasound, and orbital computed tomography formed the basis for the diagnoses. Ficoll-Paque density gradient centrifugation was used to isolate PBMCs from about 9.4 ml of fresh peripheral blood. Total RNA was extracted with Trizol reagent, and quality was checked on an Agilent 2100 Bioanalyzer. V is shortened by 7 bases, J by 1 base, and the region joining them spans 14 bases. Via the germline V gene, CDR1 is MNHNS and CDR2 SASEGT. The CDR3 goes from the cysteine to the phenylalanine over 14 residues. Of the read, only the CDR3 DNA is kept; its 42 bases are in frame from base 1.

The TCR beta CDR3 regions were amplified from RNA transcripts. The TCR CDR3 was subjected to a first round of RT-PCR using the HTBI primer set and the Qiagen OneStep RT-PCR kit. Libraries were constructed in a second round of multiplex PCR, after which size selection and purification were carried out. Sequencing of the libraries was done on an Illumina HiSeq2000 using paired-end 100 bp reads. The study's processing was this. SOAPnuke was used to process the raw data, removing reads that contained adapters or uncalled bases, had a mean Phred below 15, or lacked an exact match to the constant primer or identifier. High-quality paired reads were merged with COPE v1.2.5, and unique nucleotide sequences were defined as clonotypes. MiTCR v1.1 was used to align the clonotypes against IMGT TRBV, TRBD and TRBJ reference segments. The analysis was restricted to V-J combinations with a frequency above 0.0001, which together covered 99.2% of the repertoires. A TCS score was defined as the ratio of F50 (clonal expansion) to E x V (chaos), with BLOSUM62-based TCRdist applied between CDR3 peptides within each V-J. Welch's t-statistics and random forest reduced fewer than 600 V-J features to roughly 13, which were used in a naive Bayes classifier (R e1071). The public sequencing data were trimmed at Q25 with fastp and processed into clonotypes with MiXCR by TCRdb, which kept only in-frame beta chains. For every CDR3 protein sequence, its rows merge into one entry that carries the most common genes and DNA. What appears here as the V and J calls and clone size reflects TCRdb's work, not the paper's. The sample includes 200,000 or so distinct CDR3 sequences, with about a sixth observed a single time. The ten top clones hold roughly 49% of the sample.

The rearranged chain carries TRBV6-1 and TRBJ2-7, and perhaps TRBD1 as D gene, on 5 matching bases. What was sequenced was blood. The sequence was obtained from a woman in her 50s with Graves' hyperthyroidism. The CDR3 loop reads CASKPTEGSYEQYF. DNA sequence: TGTGCCAGCAAACCGACAGAAGGATCCTACGAGCAGTACTTC.